This T cell receptor (beta chain) was found in a study of identical twins. The sample holds many counts of this clonotype. MiXCR was run by TCRdb on the 5' RACE reads, yielding one entry per CDR3 protein. The table lists 1.5 million to 2 million distinct CDR3 sequences, about 30% of them singletons, with 0.27% in the top ten. In every case, the donor was a healthy Caucasian. The origin of this receptor is a newborn girl in good health. The sample consisted of cord blood.

The CDR3 reads CSASRGSYNEQFF. CDR3 nucleotide sequence: TGCAGTGCTAGCAGGGGCTCCTACAATGAGCAGTTCTTC. The chain combines TRBV20-1 with TRBJ2-1, with D perhaps TRBD1 (6 bases). Germline assignment: CDR1 DFQATT and CDR2 SNEGSKA (reference sequence). V was pared by 3 bases and J by 0 bases, with 6 bases between. The CDR3 totals 13 residues.